The 17 T cell receptor beta chains below come from one sample, sequenced in a study of Tregs in tolerant kidney transplant recipients. Their specific antigens are unknown. Sequenced by immunoSEQ multiplex PCR; TCRdb stores in-frame clones only, minus some. The sample shows 30,000 or so clones, under 90% of them seen only once. The specimen sequenced was Tregs from blood cultured with allogeneic cells. The receptors were sampled from a human donor in good health.

The chain has TRBV7-8 and TRBJ1-3, with D perhaps TRBD1 (5 bases). This CDR3 contains 17 residues. Germline CDR1 is SGHVS and CDR2 is FQNEAQ. Trimming removed 1 base at V and 5 bases at J, with 18 bases between. CDR3 region: CASSLVRVGGTRNTIYF. The DNA for the CDR3 is TGTGCCAGCAGCTTAGTGCGGGTCGGGGGGACCAGAAACACCATATATTTT.

J is TRBJ2-3 and V is TRBV7-9; no clear D gene. Germline CDR1 and CDR2: SEHNR and FQNEAQ (reference sequence). The V gene lost 2 bases and the J gene lost 3 bases, with 0 bases spanning the gap. CDR3 size: 11 residues. CDR3 DNA sequence: TGTGCCAGCAGCTTAACAGATACGCAGTATTTT. Its protein is CASSLTDTQYF.

CDR3 protein: CASSEFNRGGNEKLFF. The CDR3 bases are TGTGCCAGCAGTGAATTCAACAGGGGAGGTAATGAAAAACTGTTTTTT. V is TRBV25-1 and J is TRBJ1-4, with 7 positions matching TRBD1. V was clipped by 1 base and J by 4 bases; unmatched bases: 6. The CDR3 length is 16 residues. CDR1 MGHDK and CDR2 SYGVNS come from the germline V gene.

This clone was seen more than once but under ten times. This sequence joins TRBV6-4 and TRBJ1-2; 9 bases align to TRBD1. V lost 2 bases, J lost 8 bases, and 9 bases stayed unmatched. There are 15 residues in the CDR3. Looked up from germline, CDR1 is MRHNA and CDR2 is SNTAGT. This CDR3 is CASSDNIGTGKGYTF. The DNA for the CDR3 is TGTGCCAGCAGTGACAATATCGGGACAGGGAAGGGCTACACCTTC.

Worth noting for this clone: The junction does not match germline at one end; this may be a read error. This chain connects TRBV30 to TRBJ2-7; 7 bases map to TRBD1. The CDR3 loop spans 12 amino acids. Per the germline V gene, CDR1 is GTSNPN and CDR2 is SVGIG (reference sequence). CDR3 in DNA: TGTGTCTGGAGTGCAGGGGGCTACGAGCAGTACTTC. Residues: CVWSAGGYEQYF.

The chain couples TRBV5-1 to TRBJ1-2; possibly TRBD1 for D (6 bases). The germline V gene encodes CDR1 SGHRS and CDR2 YFSETQ. Trimming cost V 4 bases and J 4 bases, with 11 bases left between them. The CDR3 length is 13 residues. This chain's CDR3 is CASSEGQTYGYTF. The CDR3 DNA follows: TGCGCCAGCAGCGAAGGACAGACCTATGGCTACACCTTC.

This clone has a single count. V usage is TRBV19 and J usage is TRBJ2-3; D may be TRBD2 (6 bases). The germline gives CDR1 LNHDA, CDR2 SQIVND (reference sequence). V was cut by 2 bases and J by 7 bases, with 16 bases left in between. CDR3 length: 15 residues. CDR3 bases: TGTGCCAGTAGTATAAATGATTGGACTACTAATACGCAGTATTTT. Protein: CASSINDWTTNTQYF.

The genes are TRBV6-5 and TRBJ1-2; TRBD1 aligns across 9 bases. V shed 2 bases, J shed 6 bases, and the junction held 4 bases outside the gene matches. The V gene's germline CDR1 is MNHEY and CDR2 SVGAGI. This CDR3 contains 14 residues. The DNA for the CDR3 is TGTGCCAGCAGTTACCTGGGACAGGGACATGGCTACACCTTC. Translation gives CASSYLGQGHGYTF.

The genes are TRBV4-3 and TRBJ2-5; 11 positions agree with TRBD2. The CDR3 has 16 residues. CDR1 and CDR2 (germline): LGHNA, YSLEER. V shed 4 bases and J 5 bases; nucleotides not matched to a gene: 9. The chain's CDR3 is CASSPLAGGNLETQYF. CDR3 bases: TGCGCCAGCAGCCCCTTAGCGGGGGGGAATCTGGAGACCCAGTACTTC.

This clone was found once. The chain has TRBV5-1 and TRBJ2-3; D remains unclear. The CDR3 sequence is 14 residues long. Germline V CDR1 and CDR2: SGHRS, YFSETQ. Trimming cost V 0 bases and J 6 bases, with 11 bases left between them. CDR3 nucleotides: TGCGCCAGCAGCTTGGTAGGTCGGCGGGATACGCAGTATTTT. Translated, it gives CASSLVGRRDTQYF.

V is TRBV2 and J is TRBJ1-2; perhaps TRBD1 as D (5 bases). The CDR3 loop spans 15 amino acids. V was clipped by 1 base and J by 8 bases, with 17 bases between them. Germline-derived CDR1 and CDR2 are SNHLY and FYNNEI. CDR3: CASSEVRANHGGYTF. In DNA form, the CDR3 reads TGTGCCAGCAGTGAAGTCAGGGCTAACCACGGGGGCTACACCTTC.

CDR3 sequence (DNA): TGCGCCAGCAGCAACGCCCCGGGACCGGTAATTGAAGCTTTCTTT. Protein: CASSNAPGPVIEAFF. The genes are TRBV5-1 and TRBJ1-1; a weak D match, TRBD1 (5 bases). V lost 4 bases and J 7 bases, leaving 20 bases between the germline ends. This CDR3 has 15 residues. Germline V gene sequence: CDR1 SGHRS, CDR2 YFSETQ.

The chain joins TRBV11-3 to TRBJ1-4, with D perhaps TRBD1 (5 bases). Trimming removed 5 bases from V and 8 bases from J, with 12 bases in between. The CDR3 totals 13 residues. Germline V gene lookup returns CDR1 SGHNT and CDR2 YENEEA. CDR3 amino acids: CASSARTSEKLFF. The CDR3 nucleotides are TGTGCCAGCAGCGCCAGGACATCCGAAAAACTGTTTTTT. Full variable domain (outside the CDR3, taken from reference TRBV11-3 and TRBJ1-4): EAGVVQSPRYKIIEKKQPVAFWCNPISGHNTLYWYLQNLGQGPELLIRYENEEAVDDSQLPKDRFSAERLKGVDSTLKIQPAELGDSAVYLCASSARTSEKLFFGSGTQLSVL.

The CDR3 nucleotides are TGTGCCAGCAGCTTAGGTCCCGGCAGGGACCAGTACTTC. Translation gives CASSLGPGRDQYF. V and J are TRBV7-3 and TRBJ2-5; TRBD1 is a possible D gene (5 bases). The CDR3 covers 13 residues. V was clipped by 2 bases and J by 10 bases, with 14 bases between them. Germline V gives CDR1 SGHTA, CDR2 FQGTGA.

The gene calls are TRBV6-1 and TRBJ1-5, with D perhaps matching TRBD1 (5 bases). This CDR3 comprises 14 residues. The germline V gene encodes CDR1 MNHNS and CDR2 SASEGT. With 5 bases removed from V and 6 bases from J, the gap between germline ends came to 14 bases. CDR3 DNA: TGTGCCAGCAGTCCGGGGGGGATCAGTCAGCCCCAGCATTTT. Translating gives CASSPGGISQPQHF.

V gene TRBV10-2 combines with J gene TRBJ2-7, with TRBD2 as a possible D gene (6 bases). Per the germline V gene, CDR1 is WSHSY and CDR2 is SAAADI. The germline V and J ends were trimmed by 0 bases and 5 bases, with 11 bases remaining between them. This CDR3 is 14 amino acids long. In nucleotides, the CDR3 is TGCGCCAGCAGTGAGTCGGAGACTAGGGACGAGCAGTACTTC. Amino acid sequence: CASSESETRDEQYF.

This chain uses TRBV19 with TRBJ1-4; D ambiguous. Trimming removed 6 bases at V and 14 bases at J, with 22 bases between. The CDR3 contains 14 residues. In germline, CDR1 is LNHDA, CDR2 SQIVND (reference sequence). The CDR3 region is CASSPRTAVVELFF. The CDR3 DNA follows: TGTGCCAGTAGCCCCAGGACGGCAGTTGTTGAGCTGTTTTTT.